The clone carrying this T cell receptor (beta chain) was observed a handful of times. Its specificity is not known. CDR1 is MGHRA, CDR2 YSYEKL, per germline. V was trimmed by 2 bases and J by 7 bases, leaving 11 bases between them. This CDR3 is 13 amino acids long. These data originate in a study of beta chain features in type 1 diabetes. General study points: The study found moderately but significantly shorter TCRB CDR3s in all four CD4+ subsets of Type 1 diabetes patients.

Every isolated RNA sample was fully reverse transcribed, so sequencing captured expressed TCRB transcripts. Libraries were prepared by immunoSEQ multiplex PCR; TCRdb keeps only in-frame clonotypes and omits some of them. The sample holds roughly 140,000 clones, over 7.5% seen once. This chain links TRBV4-1 with TRBJ1-2; D unresolved. Sample: central memory CD4+ T cells from blood. The sequence was collected from a man aged 18 to 30 in good health. The CDR3 DNA is TGCGCCAGCAGCCAAATAGTGTATACTGGCTACACCTTC. Translated: CASSQIVYTGYTF.